A selection of T cell receptor beta chains follows, all from one sample in a study of control samples from healthy donors and cancer patients. TCRdb keeps only in-frame clones here, not all; method: immunoSEQ multiplex PCR. The sample shows some 100,000 clones, 70% to 90% of them seen only once. Material for sequencing was blood. The origin of the receptors is a woman between 45 and 60 years old in good health. CDR3s include the opening cysteine and the closing phenylalanine or tryptophan. A D gene is named only where the DNA matches it firmly. Expanded clones get a size class; other rows say once, few or many, or leave the size out.

NA NA TRBJ2-1 TRBV14 CASSQGGRGRSDLLFF TGTGCCAGCAGCCAAGGGGGACGGGGGCGGAGCGACTTGCTGTTCTTC
NA NA TRBJ2-7 TRBV3-1/TRBV3-2 CASSQYQGIWEQYF TGTGCCAGCAGCCAATACCAGGGAATATGGGAGCAGTACTTC
NA TRBD1 TRBJ1-1 TRBV4-3 CASSQDLQGRGGTEAFF TGCGCCAGCAGCCAAGATCTACAGGGGAGAGGAGGCACTGAAGCTTTCTTT
NA NA TRBJ2-2 TRBV7-2 CASSPKVSGNPGELFF TGTGCCAGCAGCCCAAAAGTGTCAGGGAACCCCGGGGAGCTGTTTTTT
NA NA TRBJ1-2 TRBV23-1 CASSPMKNGYTF TGCGCCAGCAGTCCCATGAAAAATGGCTACACCTTC
NA NA TRBJ2-4 TRBV11-2 CASSWSRENIQYF TGTGCCAGCAGTTGGTCCAGGGAGAACATTCAGTACTTC
NA TRBD2 TRBJ2-5 TRBV4-3 CASSQVAGGTQETQYF TGCGCCAGCAGCCAAGTTGCGGGAGGCACTCAAGAGACCCAGTACTTC
NA NA TRBJ2-3 TRBV6-2/TRBV6-3 CASSYLLTTGDTQYF TGTGCCAGCAGTTACCTCCTGACGACAGGAGATACGCAGTATTTT
once TRBD1 TRBJ2-7 TRBV19 CASSMEVVGGTGNGEQYF TGTGCCAGTAGTATGGAGGTAGTGGGGGGGACAGGGAACGGCGAGCAGTACTTC
NA TRBD1 TRBJ2-2 TRBV2 CASSEAPPQGLGELFF TGTGCCAGCAGTGAAGCTCCCCCACAGGGGCTAGGGGAGCTGTTTTTT
few TRBD1 TRBJ1-2 TRBV6-5 CASSILGGAGGYTF TGTGCCAGCAGTATCCTAGGGGGCGCTGGGGGCTACACCTTC
NA TRBD2 TRBJ2-1 TRBV5-1 CASRLNSGSSYNEQFF TGCGCCAGCAGGTTGAACAGCGGGAGCTCCTACAATGAGCAGTTCTTC
NA TRBD1 TRBJ1-2 TRBV10-3 CAIQPGQGAEGYTF TGTGCCATCCAACCGGGACAGGGGGCGGAAGGCTACACCTTC
NA TRBD1 TRBJ2-3 TRBV7-2 CASSQRTGVNTQYF TGTGCCAGCAGCCAGCGAACAGGGGTAAATACGCAGTATTTT
NA TRBD2 TRBJ2-5 TRBV7-2 CASSSGTRTSISQYF TGTGCCAGCAGCTCCGGGACTAGGACTTCTATCTCCCAGTACTTC
NA TRBD1 TRBJ2-1 TRBV11-3 CASSLLTGTVGEQFF TGTGCCAGCAGCTTGTTGACGGGGACAGTCGGTGAGCAGTTCTTC
NA TRBD2 TRBJ2-2 TRBV7-2 CASSFIAGSAWGELFF TGTGCCAGCAGCTTTATAGCGGGAAGCGCCTGGGGGGAGCTGTTTTTT
NA NA TRBJ2-3 TRBV11-2 CASSREGGRSTDTQYF TGTGCCAGCAGCCGCGAGGGGGGGCGCAGCACAGATACGCAGTATTTT
NA TRBD2 TRBJ2-3 TRBV12-5 CASGFEKLAGVTDTQYF TGTGCTAGTGGTTTCGAGAAACTAGCGGGAGTCACAGATACGCAGTATTTT
once NA TRBJ2-3 TRBV6-2/TRBV6-3 CASSYSTGQVTDTQYF TGTGCCAGCAGTTACTCGACGGGCCAAGTAACAGATACGCAGTATTTT